Included here is one T cell receptor (beta chain) sequence, with context. The data were produced by immunoSEQ multiplex PCR, yet TCRdb's version contains in-frame clones alone and is incomplete. The data contain 40,000 to 45,000 clones, roughly four fifths of them seen just once; the ten biggest clones take up less than 3.5%. The CDR3 is 16 amino acids. Trimming took 6 bases from V and 7 from J; bases not matched to a gene: 15. Germline CDR1 is SGHNT and CDR2 is YENEEA. These data belong to a study of PD-L1 blockade in urothelial cancer. Turning to the study itself: Chemotherapy regimens numbering 0 to 3 had been given to patients.

The material was PBMCs, obtained around atezolizumab (anti-PD-L1) treatment. The V and J genes are TRBV11-3 and TRBJ2-7; the match to TRBD1 covers 10 bases. The sequence came from a man in his 70s with urothelial cancer. The CDR3 spells CASSSPGTGVSGEQYF. Here the CDR3 DNA reads TGTGCCAGCAGTTCCCCCGGGACAGGGGTGTCGGGGGAGCAGTACTTC.